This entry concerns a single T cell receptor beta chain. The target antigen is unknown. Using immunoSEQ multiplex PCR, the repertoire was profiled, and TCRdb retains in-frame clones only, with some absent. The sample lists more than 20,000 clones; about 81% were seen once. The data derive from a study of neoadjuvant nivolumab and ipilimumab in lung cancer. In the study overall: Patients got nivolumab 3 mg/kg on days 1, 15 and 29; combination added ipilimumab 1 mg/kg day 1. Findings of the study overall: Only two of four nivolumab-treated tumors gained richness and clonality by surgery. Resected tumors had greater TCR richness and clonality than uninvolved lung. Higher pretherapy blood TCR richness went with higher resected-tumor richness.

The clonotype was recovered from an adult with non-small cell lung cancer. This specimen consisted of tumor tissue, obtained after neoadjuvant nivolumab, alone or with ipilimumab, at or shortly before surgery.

The CDR3 DNA is TGTGCCAGCAGCTTAGCACCTCAAGGGATGGACTACACCTTC. It encodes CASSLAPQGMDYTF. The V call is TRBV7-9, the J call TRBJ1-2; no clear D. In germline, CDR1 is SEHNR, CDR2 FQNEAQ (reference sequence). The CDR3 extends over 14 amino acids. V gave up 0 bases and J gave up 10 bases, with 15 bases separating them. Drawing the rest from reference TRBV7-9 and TRBJ1-2, the complete variable domain is DTGVSQNPRHKITKRGQNVTFRCDPISEHNRLYWYRQTLGQGPEFLTYFQNEAQLEKSRLLSDRFSAERPKGSFSTLEIQRTEQGDSAMYLCASSLAPQGMDYTFGSGTRLTVV.